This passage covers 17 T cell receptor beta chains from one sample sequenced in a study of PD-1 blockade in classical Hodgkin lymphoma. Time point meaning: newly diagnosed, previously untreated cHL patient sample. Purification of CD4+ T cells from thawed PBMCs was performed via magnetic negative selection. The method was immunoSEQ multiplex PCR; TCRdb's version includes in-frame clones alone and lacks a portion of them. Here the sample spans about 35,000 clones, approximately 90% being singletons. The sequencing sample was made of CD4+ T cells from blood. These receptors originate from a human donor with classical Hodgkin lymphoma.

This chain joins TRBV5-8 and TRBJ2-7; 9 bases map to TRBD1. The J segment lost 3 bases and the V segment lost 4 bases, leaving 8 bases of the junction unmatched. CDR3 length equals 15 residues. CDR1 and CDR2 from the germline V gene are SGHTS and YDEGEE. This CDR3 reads CASSPPDRGYYEQYF. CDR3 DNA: TGTGCCAGCAGCCCGCCGGACAGGGGTTACTACGAGCAGTACTTC.

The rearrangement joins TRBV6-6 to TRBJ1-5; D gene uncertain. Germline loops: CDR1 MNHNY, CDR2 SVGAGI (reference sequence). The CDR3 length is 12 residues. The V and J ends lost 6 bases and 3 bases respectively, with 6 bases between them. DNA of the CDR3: TGTGCCAGCAGCCCCTACAATCAGCCCCAGCATTTT. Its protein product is CASSPYNQPQHF.

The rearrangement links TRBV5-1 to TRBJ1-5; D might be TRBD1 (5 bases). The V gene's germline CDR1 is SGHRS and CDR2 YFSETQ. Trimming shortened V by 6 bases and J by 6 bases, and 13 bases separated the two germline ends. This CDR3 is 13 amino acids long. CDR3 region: CASTLRGGQPQHF. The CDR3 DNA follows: TGCGCCAGCACACTTCGGGGGGGTCAGCCCCAGCATTTT.

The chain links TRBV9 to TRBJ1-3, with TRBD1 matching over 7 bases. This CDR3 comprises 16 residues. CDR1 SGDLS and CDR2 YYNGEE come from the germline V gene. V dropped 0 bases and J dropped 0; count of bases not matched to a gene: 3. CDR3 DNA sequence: TGTGCCAGCAGCGTAGTGGGACAGAGCTCTGGAAACACCATATATTTT. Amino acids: CASSVVGQSSGNTIYF. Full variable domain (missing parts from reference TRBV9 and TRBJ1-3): DSGVTQTPKHLITATGQRVTLRCSPRSGDLSVYWYQQSLDQGLQFLIQYYNGEERAKGNILERFSAQQFPDLHSELNLSSLELGDSALYFCASSVVGQSSGNTIYFGEGSWLTVV.

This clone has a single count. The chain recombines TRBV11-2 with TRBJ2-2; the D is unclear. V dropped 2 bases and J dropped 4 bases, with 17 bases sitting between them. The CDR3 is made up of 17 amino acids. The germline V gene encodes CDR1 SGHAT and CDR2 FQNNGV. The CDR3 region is CASSLSLWSVATGELFF. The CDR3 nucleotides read TGTGCCAGCAGCTTATCCCTCTGGTCGGTGGCCACCGGGGAGCTGTTTTTT.

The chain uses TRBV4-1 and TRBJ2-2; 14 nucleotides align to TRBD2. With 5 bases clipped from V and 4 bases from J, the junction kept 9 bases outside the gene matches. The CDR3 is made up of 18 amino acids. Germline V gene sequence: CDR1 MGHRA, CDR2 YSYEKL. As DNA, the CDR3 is TGCGCCAGCAGCTTTCGGACTAGCGGGGGGTCGGGCACCGGGGAGCTGTTTTTT. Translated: CASSFRTSGGSGTGELFF.

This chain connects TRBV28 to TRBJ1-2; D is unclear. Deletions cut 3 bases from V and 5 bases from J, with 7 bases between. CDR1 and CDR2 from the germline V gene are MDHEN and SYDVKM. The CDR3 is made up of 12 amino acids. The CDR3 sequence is CASSLEGYGYTF. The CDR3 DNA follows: TGTGCCAGCAGTTTGGAAGGGTATGGCTACACCTTC.

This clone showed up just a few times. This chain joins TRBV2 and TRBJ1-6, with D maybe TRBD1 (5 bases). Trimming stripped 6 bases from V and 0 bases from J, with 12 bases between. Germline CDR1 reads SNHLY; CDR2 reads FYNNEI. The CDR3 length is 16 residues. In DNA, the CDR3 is TGTGCCAGCAGAGCCAGGGAGAGCTCCTATAATTCACCCCTCCACTTT. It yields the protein CASRARESSYNSPLHF. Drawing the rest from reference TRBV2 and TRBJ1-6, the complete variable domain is EPEVTQTPSHQVTQMGQEVILRCVPISNHLYFYWYRQILGQKVEFLVSFYNNEISEKSEIFDDQFSVERPDGSNFTLKIRSTKLEDSAMYFCASRARESSYNSPLHFGNGTRLTVT.

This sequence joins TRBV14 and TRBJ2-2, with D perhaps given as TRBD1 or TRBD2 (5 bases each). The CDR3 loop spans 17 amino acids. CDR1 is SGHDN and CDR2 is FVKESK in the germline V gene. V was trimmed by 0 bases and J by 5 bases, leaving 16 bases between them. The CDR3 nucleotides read TGTGCCAGCAGCCAAGAAGGGGCTCTAAGAGGGACCGGGGAGCTGTTTTTT. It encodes CASSQEGALRGTGELFF.

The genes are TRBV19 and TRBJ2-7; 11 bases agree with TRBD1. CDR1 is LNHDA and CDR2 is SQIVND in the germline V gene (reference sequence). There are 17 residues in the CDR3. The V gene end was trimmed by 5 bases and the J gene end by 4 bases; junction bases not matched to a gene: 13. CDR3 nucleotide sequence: TGTGCCAGTAGTCCCGCGGGGCACGGGACAGGGGGATACGAGCAGTACTTC. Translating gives CASSPAGHGTGGYEQYF.

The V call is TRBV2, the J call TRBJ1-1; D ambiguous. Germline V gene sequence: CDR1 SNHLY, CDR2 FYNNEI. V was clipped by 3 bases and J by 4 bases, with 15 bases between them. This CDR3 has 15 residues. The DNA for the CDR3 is TGTGCCAGCAGTGAGACCCGCCGCCTGGGCACTGAAGCTTTCTTT. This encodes CASSETRRLGTEAFF. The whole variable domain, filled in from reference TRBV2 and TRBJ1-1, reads EPEVTQTPSHQVTQMGQEVILRCVPISNHLYFYWYRQILGQKVEFLVSFYNNEISEKSEIFDDQFSVERPDGSNFTLKIRSTKLEDSAMYFCASSETRRLGTEAFFGQGTRLTVV.

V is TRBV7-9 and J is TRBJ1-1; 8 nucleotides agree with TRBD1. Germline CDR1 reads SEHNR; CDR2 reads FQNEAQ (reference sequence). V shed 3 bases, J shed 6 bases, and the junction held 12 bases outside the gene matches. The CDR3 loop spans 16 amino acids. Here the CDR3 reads CASSFSLAGGIAEAFF. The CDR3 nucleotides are TGTGCCAGCAGCTTTTCCCTTGCAGGGGGCATCGCTGAAGCTTTCTTT.

The CDR3 spells CASSLEPWGNTIYF. The CDR3 DNA is TGTGCCAGCAGCTTAGAGCCCTGGGGAAACACCATATATTTT. The chain couples TRBV7-8 to TRBJ1-3; no clear D. The V gene lost 1 base and the J gene lost 4 bases, with 8 bases spanning the gap. CDR3 length: 14 residues. Germline V gives CDR1 SGHVS, CDR2 FQNEAQ.

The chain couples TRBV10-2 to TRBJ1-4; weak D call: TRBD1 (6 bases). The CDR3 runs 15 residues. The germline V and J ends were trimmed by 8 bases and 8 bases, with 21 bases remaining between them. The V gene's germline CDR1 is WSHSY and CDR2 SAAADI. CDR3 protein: CASGRTGASDEKLFF. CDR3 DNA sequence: TGCGCCAGCGGCAGAACGGGGGCATCGGACGAAAAACTGTTTTTT.

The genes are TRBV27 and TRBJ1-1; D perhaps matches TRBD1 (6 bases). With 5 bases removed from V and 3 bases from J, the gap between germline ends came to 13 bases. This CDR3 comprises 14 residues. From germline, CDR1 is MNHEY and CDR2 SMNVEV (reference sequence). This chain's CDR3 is CASSPQGRYTEAFF. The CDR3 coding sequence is TGTGCCAGCAGTCCTCAGGGGAGGTACACTGAAGCTTTCTTT.

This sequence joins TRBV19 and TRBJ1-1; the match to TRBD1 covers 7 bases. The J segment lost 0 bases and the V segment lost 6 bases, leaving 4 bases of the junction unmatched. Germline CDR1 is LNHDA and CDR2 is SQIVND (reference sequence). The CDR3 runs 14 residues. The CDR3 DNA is TGTGCCAGTAGCACCGGACAGGTGAACACTGAAGCTTTCTTT. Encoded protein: CASSTGQVNTEAFF.

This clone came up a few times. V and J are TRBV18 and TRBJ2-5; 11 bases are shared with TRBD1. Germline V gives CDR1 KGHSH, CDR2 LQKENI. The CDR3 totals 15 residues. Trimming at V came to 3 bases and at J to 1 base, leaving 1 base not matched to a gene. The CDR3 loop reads CASSPGTGGQETQYF. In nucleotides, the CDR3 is TGTGCCAGCTCACCCGGGACAGGGGGCCAAGAGACCCAGTACTTC.